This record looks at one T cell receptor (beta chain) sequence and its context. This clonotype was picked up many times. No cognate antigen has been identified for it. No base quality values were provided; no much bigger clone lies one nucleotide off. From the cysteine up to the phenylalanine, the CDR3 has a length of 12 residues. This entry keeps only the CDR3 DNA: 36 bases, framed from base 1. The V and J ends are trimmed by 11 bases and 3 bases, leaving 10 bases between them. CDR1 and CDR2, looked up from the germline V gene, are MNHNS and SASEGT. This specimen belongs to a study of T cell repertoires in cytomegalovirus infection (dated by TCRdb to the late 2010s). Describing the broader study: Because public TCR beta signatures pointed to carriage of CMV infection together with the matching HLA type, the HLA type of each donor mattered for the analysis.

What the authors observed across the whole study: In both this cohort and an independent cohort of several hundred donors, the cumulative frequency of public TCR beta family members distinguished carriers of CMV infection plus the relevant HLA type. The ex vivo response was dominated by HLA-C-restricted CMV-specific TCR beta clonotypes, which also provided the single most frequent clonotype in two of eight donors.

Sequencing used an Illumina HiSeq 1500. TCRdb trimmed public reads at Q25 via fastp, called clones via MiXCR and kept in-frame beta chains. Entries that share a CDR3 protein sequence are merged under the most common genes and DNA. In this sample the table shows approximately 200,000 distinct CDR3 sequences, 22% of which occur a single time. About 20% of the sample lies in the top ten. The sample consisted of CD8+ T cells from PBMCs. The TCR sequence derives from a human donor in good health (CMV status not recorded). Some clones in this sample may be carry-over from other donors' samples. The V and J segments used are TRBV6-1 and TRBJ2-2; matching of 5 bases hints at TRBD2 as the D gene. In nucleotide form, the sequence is TGTGCCCTAGAGGGTGACACCGGGGAGCTGTTTTTT. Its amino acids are CALEGDTGELFF.